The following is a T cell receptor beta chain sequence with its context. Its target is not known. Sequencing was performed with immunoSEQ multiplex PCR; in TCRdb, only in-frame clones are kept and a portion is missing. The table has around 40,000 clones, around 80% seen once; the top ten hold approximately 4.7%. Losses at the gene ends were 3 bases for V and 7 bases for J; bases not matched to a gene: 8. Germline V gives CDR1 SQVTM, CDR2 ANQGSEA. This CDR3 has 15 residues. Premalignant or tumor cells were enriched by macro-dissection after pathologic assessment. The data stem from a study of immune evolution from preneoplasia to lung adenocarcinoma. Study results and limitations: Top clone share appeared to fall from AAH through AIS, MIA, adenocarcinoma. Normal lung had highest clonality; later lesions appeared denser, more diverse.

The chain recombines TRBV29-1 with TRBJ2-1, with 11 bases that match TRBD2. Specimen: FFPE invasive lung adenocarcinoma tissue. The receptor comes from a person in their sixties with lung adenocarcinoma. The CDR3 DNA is TGCAGCGTTGAGGGACGGGCTAGCGGGAGGAATGAGCAGTTCTTC. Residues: CSVEGRASGRNEQFF.